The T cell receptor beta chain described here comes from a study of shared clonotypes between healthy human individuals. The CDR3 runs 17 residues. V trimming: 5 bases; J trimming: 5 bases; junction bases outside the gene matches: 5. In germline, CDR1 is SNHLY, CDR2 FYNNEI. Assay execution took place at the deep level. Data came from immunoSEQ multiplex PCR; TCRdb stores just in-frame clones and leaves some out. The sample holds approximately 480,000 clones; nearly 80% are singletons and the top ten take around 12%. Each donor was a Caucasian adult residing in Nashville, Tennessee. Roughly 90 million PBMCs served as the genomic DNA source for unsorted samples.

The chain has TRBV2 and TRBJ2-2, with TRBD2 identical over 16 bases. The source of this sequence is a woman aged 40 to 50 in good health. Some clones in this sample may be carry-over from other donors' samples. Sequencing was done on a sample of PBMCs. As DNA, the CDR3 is TGTGCCAGCAGTCAGGGGACTAGCGGGAGGGCAACCGGGGAGCTGTTTTTT. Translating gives CASSQGTSGRATGELFF.